What follows is one T cell receptor (beta chain) and its context. Germline lookup yields CDR1 LGHNA and CDR2 YSLEER. Trimming removed 0 bases from V and 0 bases from J, with 8 bases in between. CDR3 size: 15 residues. The entry originates in a study of blood T cell repertoires in COVID-19. Study-level background: COVID-19 samples collected from the United States, Italy and Spain covered acute and convalescent phases. From T cells, B-cell-depleted T cells, or PBMCs came the material, which was cDNA or gDNA.

In the source study's methods: Reference gene primer amplification gave estimated nucleated cell counts. The table came from immunoSEQ multiplex PCR; TCRdb's copy has only in-frame clones and leaves some out. That table supplies the V and J calls and clone size; D and trimming were determined from the DNA. The sample lists about 25,000 clones, approximately 83% occurring once. The chain uses TRBV4-3 and TRBJ2-5; D is ambiguous. The sequenced material came from peripheral blood. This receptor was obtained from a human donor in a cohort sampled during active COVID-19. CDR3 amino acids: CASSQDHSYQETQYF. For the CDR3, the DNA is TGCGCCAGCAGCCAAGATCACAGCTACCAAGAGACCCAGTACTTC.